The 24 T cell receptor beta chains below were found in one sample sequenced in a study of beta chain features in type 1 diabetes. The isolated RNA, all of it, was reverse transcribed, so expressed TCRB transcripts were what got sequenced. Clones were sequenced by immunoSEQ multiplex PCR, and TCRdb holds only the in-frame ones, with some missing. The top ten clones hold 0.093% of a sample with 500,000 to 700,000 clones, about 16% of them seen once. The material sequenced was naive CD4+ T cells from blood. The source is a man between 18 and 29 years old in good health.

CDR3: CASTPDRVIYGYTF. The CDR3 DNA reads TGTGCCAGCACCCCGGACAGGGTGATCTATGGCTACACCTTC. The rearrangement uses TRBV6-4 and TRBJ1-2; 8 bases align to TRBD1. Per the germline V gene, CDR1 is MRHNA and CDR2 is SNTAGT. V lost 7 bases to trimming and J lost 4 bases; unmatched junction nucleotides: 8. CDR3 length: 14 residues.

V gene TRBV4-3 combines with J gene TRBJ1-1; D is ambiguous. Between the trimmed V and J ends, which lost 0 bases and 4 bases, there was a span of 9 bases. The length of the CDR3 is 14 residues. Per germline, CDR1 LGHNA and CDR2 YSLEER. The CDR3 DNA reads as TGCGCCAGCAGCCAAGAGCCAGTGAGCACTGAAGCTTTCTTT. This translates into CASSQEPVSTEAFF.

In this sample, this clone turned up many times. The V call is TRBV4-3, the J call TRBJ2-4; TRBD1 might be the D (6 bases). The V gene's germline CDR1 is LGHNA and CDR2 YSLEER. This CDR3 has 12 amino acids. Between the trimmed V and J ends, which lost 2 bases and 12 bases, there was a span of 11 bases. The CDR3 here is CASSQPGTSQYF. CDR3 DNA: TGCGCCAGCAGCCAACCCGGGACAAGTCAGTACTTC.

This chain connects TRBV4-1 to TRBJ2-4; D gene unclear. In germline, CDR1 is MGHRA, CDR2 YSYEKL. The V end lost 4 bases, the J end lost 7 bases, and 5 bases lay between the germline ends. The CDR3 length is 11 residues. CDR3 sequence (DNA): TGCGCCAGCAGCCGCACTAACATTCAGTACTTC. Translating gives CASSRTNIQYF.

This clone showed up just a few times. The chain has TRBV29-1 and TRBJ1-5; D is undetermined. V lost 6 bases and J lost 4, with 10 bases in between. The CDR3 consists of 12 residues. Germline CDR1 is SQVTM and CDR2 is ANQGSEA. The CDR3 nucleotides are TGCAGCGTGCGTACGGCGAATCAGCCCCAGCATTTT. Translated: CSVRTANQPQHF.

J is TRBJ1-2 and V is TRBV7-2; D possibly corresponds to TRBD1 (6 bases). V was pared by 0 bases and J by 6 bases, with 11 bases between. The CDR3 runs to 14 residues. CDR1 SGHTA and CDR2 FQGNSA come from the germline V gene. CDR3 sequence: CASSLARTGHGYTF. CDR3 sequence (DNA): TGTGCCAGCAGCTTAGCGCGAACAGGGCATGGCTACACCTTC.

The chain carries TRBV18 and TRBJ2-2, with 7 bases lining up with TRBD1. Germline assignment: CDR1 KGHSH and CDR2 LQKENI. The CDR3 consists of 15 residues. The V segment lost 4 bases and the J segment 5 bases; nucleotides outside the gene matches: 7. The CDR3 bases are TGTGCCAGCTCACGAACGACAGGGTGGACCGGGGAGCTGTTTTTT. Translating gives CASSRTTGWTGELFF.

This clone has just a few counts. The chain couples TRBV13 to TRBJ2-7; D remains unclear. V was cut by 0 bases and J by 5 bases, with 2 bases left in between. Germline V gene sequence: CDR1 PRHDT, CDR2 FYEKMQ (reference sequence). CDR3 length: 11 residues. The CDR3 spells CASSLGHEQYF. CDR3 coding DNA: TGTGCCAGCAGCTTAGGCCACGAGCAGTACTTC.

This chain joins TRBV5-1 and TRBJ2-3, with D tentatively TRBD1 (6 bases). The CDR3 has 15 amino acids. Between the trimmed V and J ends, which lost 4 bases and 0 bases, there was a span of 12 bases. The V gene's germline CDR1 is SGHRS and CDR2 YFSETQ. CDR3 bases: TGCGCCAGCAGCGTACAGGGTAGAAGCACAGATACGCAGTATTTT. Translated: CASSVQGRSTDTQYF. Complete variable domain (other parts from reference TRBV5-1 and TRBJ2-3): KAGVTQTPRYLIKTRGQQVTLSCSPISGHRSVSWYQQTPGQGLQFLFEYFSETQRNKGNFPGRFSGRQFSNSRSEMNVSTLELGDSALYLCASSVQGRSTDTQYFGPGTRLTVL.

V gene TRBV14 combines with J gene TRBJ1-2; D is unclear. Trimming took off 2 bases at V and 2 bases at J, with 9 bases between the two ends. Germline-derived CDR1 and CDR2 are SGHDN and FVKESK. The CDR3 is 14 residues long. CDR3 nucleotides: TGTGCCAGCAGCCAACGCCAATTGAACTATGGCTACACCTTC. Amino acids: CASSQRQLNYGYTF.

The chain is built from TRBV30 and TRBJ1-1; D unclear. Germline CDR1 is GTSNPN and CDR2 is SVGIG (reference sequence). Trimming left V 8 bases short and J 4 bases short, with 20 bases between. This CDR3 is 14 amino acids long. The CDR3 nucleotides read TGTGCCAGTAGTATAGGCAGGCTGGCCACTGAAGCTTTCTTT. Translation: CASSIGRLATEAFF.

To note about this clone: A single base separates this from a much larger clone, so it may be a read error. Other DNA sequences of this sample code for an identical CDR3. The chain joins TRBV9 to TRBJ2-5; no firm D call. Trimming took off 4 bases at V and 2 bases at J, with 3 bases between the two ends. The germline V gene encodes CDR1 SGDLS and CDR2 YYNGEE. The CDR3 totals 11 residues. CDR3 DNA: TGTGCCAGCAGCTCGCAAGAGACCCAGTACTTC. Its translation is CASSSQETQYF. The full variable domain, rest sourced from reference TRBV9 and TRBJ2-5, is DSGVTQTPKHLITATGQRVTLRCSPRSGDLSVYWYQQSLDQGLQFLIQYYNGEERAKGNILERFSAQQFPDLHSELNLSSLELGDSALYFCASSSQETQYFGPGTRLLVL.

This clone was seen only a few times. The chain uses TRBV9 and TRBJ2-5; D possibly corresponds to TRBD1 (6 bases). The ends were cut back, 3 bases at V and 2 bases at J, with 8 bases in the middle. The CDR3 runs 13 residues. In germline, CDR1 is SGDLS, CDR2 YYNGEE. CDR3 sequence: CASSAGDQETQYF. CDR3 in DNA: TGTGCCAGCAGCGCAGGGGATCAAGAGACCCAGTACTTC.

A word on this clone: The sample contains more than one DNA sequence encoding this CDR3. The CDR3: CASSPDRNYGYTF. CDR3 DNA sequence: TGTGCCAGCAGCCCGGACCGAAACTATGGCTACACCTTC. This chain connects TRBV7-2 to TRBJ1-2; D is unresolved. In germline, CDR1 is SGHTA, CDR2 FQGNSA. Trimming left V 5 bases short and J 2 bases short, with 9 bases between. There are 13 residues in the CDR3.

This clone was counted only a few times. CDR3 coding DNA: TGTGCCAGCAGCCGCCCGGGCAGGCGGAAAAGTCAGCCCCAGCATTTT. The encoded protein is CASSRPGRRKSQPQHF. The rearrangement joins TRBV14 to TRBJ1-5; D is uncertain. Germline values: CDR1 SGHDN, CDR2 FVKESK. Trimming left V 4 bases short and J 6 bases short, with 19 bases between. CDR3 size: 16 residues.

CDR3 protein: CASSGGGQPQHF. The CDR3 nucleotides read TGCGCCAGCAGTGGAGGGGGGCAGCCCCAGCATTTT. The rearrangement joins TRBV10-2 to TRBJ1-5, with D perhaps TRBD1 (6 bases). CDR3 size: 12 residues. Germline V gene lookup returns CDR1 WSHSY and CDR2 SAAADI. V was trimmed by 4 bases and J by 7 bases, leaving 8 bases between them.

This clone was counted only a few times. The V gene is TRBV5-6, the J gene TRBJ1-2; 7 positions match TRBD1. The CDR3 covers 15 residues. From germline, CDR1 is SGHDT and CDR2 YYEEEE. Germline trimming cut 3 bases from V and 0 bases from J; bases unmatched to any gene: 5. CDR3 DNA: TGTGCCAGCAGCTCGGACAGGCCTCCTAACTATGGCTACACCTTC. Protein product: CASSSDRPPNYGYTF.

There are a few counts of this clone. This CDR3 reads CASSVRAYEQYF. The CDR3 region has the DNA TGTGCCAGCAGCGTGCGGGCATACGAGCAGTACTTC. V usage is TRBV7-9 and J usage is TRBJ2-7, with D possibly TRBD2 on 5 matching bases. The ends were cut back, 5 bases at V and 4 bases at J, with 9 bases in the middle. Germline V gene data show CDR1 as SEHNR and CDR2 as FQNEAQ (reference sequence). This CDR3 is 12 amino acids long.

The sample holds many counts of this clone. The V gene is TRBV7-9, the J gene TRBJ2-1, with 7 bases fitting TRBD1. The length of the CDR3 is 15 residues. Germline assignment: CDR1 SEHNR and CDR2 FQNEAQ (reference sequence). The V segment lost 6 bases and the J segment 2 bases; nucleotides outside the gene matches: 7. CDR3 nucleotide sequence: TGTGCCAGCAGTCCGACAGGGTTTGCCTACAATGAGCAGTTCTTC. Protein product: CASSPTGFAYNEQFF.

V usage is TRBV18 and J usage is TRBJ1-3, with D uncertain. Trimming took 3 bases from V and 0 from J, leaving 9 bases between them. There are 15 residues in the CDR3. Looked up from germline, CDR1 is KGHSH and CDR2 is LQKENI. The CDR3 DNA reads TGTGCCAGCTCACCGGATACAAACTCTGGAAACACCATATATTTT. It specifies CASSPDTNSGNTIYF.

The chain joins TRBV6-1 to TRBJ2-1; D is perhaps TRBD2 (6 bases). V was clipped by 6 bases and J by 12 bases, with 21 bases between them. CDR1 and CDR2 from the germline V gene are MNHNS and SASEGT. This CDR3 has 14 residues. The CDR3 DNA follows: TGTGCCAGCAGCTCAATCAGACGGGAGCATAGGCAGTTCTTC. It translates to CASSSIRREHRQFF.

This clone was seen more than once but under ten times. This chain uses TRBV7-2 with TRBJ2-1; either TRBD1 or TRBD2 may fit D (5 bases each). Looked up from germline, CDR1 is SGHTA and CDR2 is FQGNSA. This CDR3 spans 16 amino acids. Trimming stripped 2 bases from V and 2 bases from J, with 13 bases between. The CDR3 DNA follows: TGTGCCAGCAGCTTATCCGGGACGATCACCTACAATGAGCAGTTCTTC. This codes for CASSLSGTITYNEQFF.

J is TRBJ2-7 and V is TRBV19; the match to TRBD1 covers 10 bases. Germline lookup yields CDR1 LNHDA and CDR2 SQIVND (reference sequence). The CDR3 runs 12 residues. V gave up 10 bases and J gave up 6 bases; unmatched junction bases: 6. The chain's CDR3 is CATRQGAGEQYF. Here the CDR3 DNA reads TGTGCCACCCGACAGGGGGCGGGCGAGCAGTACTTC.

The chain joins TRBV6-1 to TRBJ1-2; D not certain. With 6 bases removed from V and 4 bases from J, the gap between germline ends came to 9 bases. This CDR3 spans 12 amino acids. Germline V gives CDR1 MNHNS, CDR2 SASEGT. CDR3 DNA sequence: TGTGCCAGCAGACCAATAAGCTATGGCTACACCTTC. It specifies CASRPISYGYTF.